Listed below are T cell receptor beta chains from one sample, sequenced in a study of beta chain features in type 1 diabetes. Clones were sequenced by immunoSEQ multiplex PCR, and TCRdb holds only the in-frame ones, with some missing. The data contain hundreds of thousands of clones, over 7.5% of them seen just once; the ten biggest clones take up just under 0.035%. Sequencing was performed on naive CD4+ T cells from blood. All receptors come from a woman aged 18-29 years in good health. Both conserved end residues are part of each CDR3. D genes are given only for firm matches. Only part of the rows carry a size: once, few, many, or a class if the clone is expanded.

d_call | j_call | clone_size | v_call | cdr3_nt | cdr3_aa
NA | TRBJ2-3 | NA | TRBV4-1 | TGCGCCAGCAGCCAACGGGGTAGTCAAGATACGCAGTATTTT | CASSQRGSQDTQYF
TRBD1 | TRBJ1-3 | NA | TRBV4-1 | TGCGCCAGCAGCCAAGGGAGCCAGGGGGTCGCTTCTGGAAACACCATATATTTT | CASSQGSQGVASGNTIYF
TRBD2 | TRBJ2-1 | few | TRBV7-2 | TGTGCCAGCTCTGTCGGTGCGGGAGGGTACAATGAGCAGTTCTTC | CASSVGAGGYNEQFF
NA | TRBJ2-3 | NA | TRBV29-1 | TGCAGCGCCTTAGACGACCGGGGCACAGATACGCAGTATTTT | CSALDDRGTDTQYF
TRBD1 | TRBJ2-7 | few | TRBV5-1 | TGCGCCAGCAGCGACAGGGGGAAGGGGTGGTACGAGCAGTACTTC | CASSDRGKGWYEQYF
NA | TRBJ1-1 | NA | TRBV9 | TGTGCCAGCAGCGTACTCGGGCAGGGGAACACTGAAGCTTTCTTT | CASSVLGQGNTEAFF
TRBD2 | TRBJ2-1 | NA | TRBV18 | TGTGCCAGCTCACCGGTTCCTAGCGGGAGGGTCCATGAGCAGTTCTTC | CASSPVPSGRVHEQFF
NA | TRBJ2-2 | NA | TRBV10-3 | TGTGCCATGGGGAACGACAGATACACCGGGGAGCTGTTTTTT | CAMGNDRYTGELFF
TRBD1 | TRBJ1-2 | few | TRBV7-8 | TGTGCCAGTAACAGGGGGCCGTCAGGTGGCTACACCTTC | CASNRGPSGGYTF
TRBD2 | TRBJ2-3 | few | TRBV10-3 | TGTGCCATCAGAACCGGGACTAGTTCCACAGATACGCAGTATTTT | CAIRTGTSSTDTQYF
TRBD1 | TRBJ2-3 | NA | TRBV19 | TGTGCCAGTACCTACGGACAGGGCGGCACAGATACGCAGTATTTT | CASTYGQGGTDTQYF
NA | TRBJ1-1 | NA | TRBV27 | TGTGCCAGCAGTTTAATCGGGGTAACCGAAGCTTTCTTT | CASSLIGVTEAFF
TRBD1 | TRBJ2-5 | few | TRBV12-5 | TGTGCTAGTGGTTTGGGGACAGGGGGTCAAGAGACCCAGTACTTC | CASGLGTGGQETQYF
NA | TRBJ2-5 | few | TRBV5-1 | TGCGCCAGCAGCTTGGCAGTTGCGGCAGGGATAGAGACCCAGTACTTC | CASSLAVAAGIETQYF
TRBD1 | TRBJ2-7 | few | TRBV29-1 | TGCAGCGTGGCTCGGGACAGGGGGTTCTACGAGCAGTACTTC | CSVARDRGFYEQYF
TRBD2 | TRBJ2-3 | few | TRBV29-1 | TGCAGCGTTTTCCCCGGGGCGGGGACTAGGACCTCGACTAGCACAGATACGCAGTATTTT | CSVFPGAGTRTSTSTDTQYF
NA | TRBJ2-2 | NA | TRBV30 | TGTGCCTGGCTTTTTATAGGGGAGCTGTTTTTT | CAWLFIGELFF
NA | TRBJ1-2 | NA | TRBV29-1 | TGCAGCGCCCCAGCCCCCCTTAACTCAGGGATAGGGCAGCATGGCTACACCTTC | CSAPAPLNSGIGQHGYTF
NA | TRBJ2-3 | few | TRBV9 | TGTGCCAGCAGCGTAGAGGGCAGGGGGGTAGATACGCAGTATTTT | CASSVEGRGVDTQYF
NA | TRBJ2-7 | NA | TRBV28 | TGTGCCAGCAACCTCGGGGGGCGCGAGCAGTACTTC | CASNLGGREQYF
TRBD1 | TRBJ1-5 | few | TRBV30 | TGTGCCTGGCGCCGGGGGACAGGTCCCAATCAGCCCCAGCATTTT | CAWRRGTGPNQPQHF
TRBD1 | TRBJ1-1 | NA | TRBV19 | TGTGCCAGTAAGGGGGCTCGGGACACTGAAGCTTTCTTT | CASKGARDTEAFF
NA | TRBJ2-5 | NA | TRBV6-1 | TGTGCCAGTTTAGCGGCAACGTACCAAGAGACCCAGTACTTC | CASLAATYQETQYF
TRBD1 | TRBJ1-1 | few | TRBV15 | TGTGCCACCAGCAGAGATATTGCAGGGGGGAACACTGAAGCTTTCTTT | CATSRDIAGGNTEAFF
NA | TRBJ2-7 | NA | TRBV5-5 | TGTGCCAGCAGCTTTGCGGGTCCGGGAGAGCAGTACTTC | CASSFAGPGEQYF
NA | TRBJ2-4 | NA | TRBV11-2 | TGTGCCAGCAGCTTACAGGGCACCATTCAGTACTTC | CASSLQGTIQYF
TRBD1 | TRBJ2-7 | few | TRBV7-9 | TGTGCCAGCAGCTTAGCGGGACAGATCTACGAGCAGTACTTC | CASSLAGQIYEQYF
NA | TRBJ1-5 | NA | TRBV19 | TGTGCCAGCGCTTTACAGTACAATCAGCCCCAGCATTTT | CASALQYNQPQHF
TRBD2 | TRBJ2-1 | few | TRBV2 | TGTGCCAGTACTAGCGGGCCAAGTAATGAGCAGTTCTTC | CASTSGPSNEQFF
NA | TRBJ2-7 | NA | TRBV6-5 | TGTGCCAGCAGTTTAGGAGGGCCCAAGTCCTACGAGCAGTACTTC | CASSLGGPKSYEQYF
NA | TRBJ1-1 | NA | TRBV11-2 | TGTGCCAGCAGCTTAGATCGGAGGACTGAAGCTTTCTTT | CASSLDRRTEAFF
TRBD2 | TRBJ2-1 | few | TRBV5-1 | TGCGCCAGCAGCCCCCAAGCGACTAGCGGGGGGACGAGGAGCTCCTACAATGAGCAGTTCTTC | CASSPQATSGGTRSSYNEQFF
TRBD1 | TRBJ1-1 | NA | TRBV6-1 | TGTGCCAGCAGTGAAGCTTTTTGGGACAGGTCGAACACTGAAGCTTTCTTT | CASSEAFWDRSNTEAFF
TRBD2 | TRBJ2-3 | NA | TRBV5-1 | TGCGCCAGCAACCGACTAGCGTCCCCCACAGATACGCAGTATTTT | CASNRLASPTDTQYF
NA | TRBJ2-1 | few | TRBV5-1 | TGCGCCAGCAGCGGTTTAGCGAGGAGCTCCTACAATGAGCAGTTCTTC | CASSGLARSSYNEQFF
TRBD1 | TRBJ1-6 | few | TRBV30 | TGTGCCTGGAGTGCCCCCCAGGACAGGGGGGACTCACCCCTCCACTTT | CAWSAPQDRGDSPLHF
TRBD1 | TRBJ2-7 | NA | TRBV5-4 | TGTGCCAGCAGCTTGAAGACAGGGGCTTCCTACGAGCAGTACTTC | CASSLKTGASYEQYF
TRBD1 | TRBJ2-5 | few | TRBV18 | TGTGCCAGCTCACCACGAACCCCAGGGGGAGAGACCCAGTACTTC | CASSPRTPGGETQYF
NA | TRBJ1-2 | NA | TRBV6-5 | TGTGCCAGCAGCCCCGGGATTCCTGGCTACACCTTC | CASSPGIPGYTF
TRBD1 | TRBJ1-1 | few | TRBV18 | TGTGCCAGCTCAAGCAGCAGGGGGCGCGGGGACACTGAAGCTTTCTTT | CASSSSRGRGDTEAFF
NA | TRBJ1-1 | few | TRBV6-1 | TGTGCCAGCAGTGAAGCGCCCCAGGGGGCTTTCTTT | CASSEAPQGAFF
NA | TRBJ1-2 | NA | TRBV5-1 | TGCGCCAGCAGCTTGGCCGGTGCTAGTGGCTACACCTTC | CASSLAGASGYTF
TRBD1 | TRBJ1-1 | few | TRBV7-2 | TGTGCCAGCAGCTGGGACAGCTACACTGAAGCTTTCTTT | CASSWDSYTEAFF
NA | TRBJ2-7 | few | TRBV14 | TGTGCCAGCAGCCCAGGACTCGGTGAGCAGTACTTC | CASSPGLGEQYF
TRBD2 | TRBJ2-1 | few | TRBV7-3 | TGTGCCAGCAGCTTAACCCGGACTAGCGGGGGGGGGCCCTCCTACAATGAGCAGTTCTTC | CASSLTRTSGGGPSYNEQFF
NA | TRBJ1-1 | few | TRBV4-2 | TGTGCCAGCAGCCAAGAAACAGGTGAAGAAGCTTTCTTT | CASSQETGEEAFF
TRBD1 | TRBJ1-1 | few | TRBV30 | TGTGCCTGGAGCCAAACTACAGGGGGCACTGAAGCTTTCTTT | CAWSQTTGGTEAFF
NA | TRBJ2-7 | few | TRBV5-6 | TGTGCCAGCAGCTTGGGGTACCAGGGGTCCTACGAGCAGTACTTC | CASSLGYQGSYEQYF
NA | TRBJ2-7 | NA | TRBV5-5 | TGTGCCAGCATGGAGGGCGAGGTCGAGCAGTACTTC | CASMEGEVEQYF
NA | TRBJ2-1 | few | TRBV14 | TGTGCCAGCAGCTTTCGTTCCTTATACGGCAATGAGCAGTTCTTC | CASSFRSLYGNEQFF
NA | TRBJ1-2 | few | TRBV4-2 | TGTGCCAGCAGCCAAGCGCCCGGGGGGGGCGGCTATGGCTACACCTTC | CASSQAPGGGGYGYTF